This TCR beta chain originates from a study of early T cells in non-severe SARS-CoV-2 infection. This clonotype was picked up many times. Using its own MiXCR run on the 5' RACE reads, TCRdb lists one record per CDR3 protein. The repertoire holds under 80,000 distinct CDR3 sequences, 11% seen once, with 3.8% in the top ten. The sequencing input was whole blood. The receptor was isolated from an adult who was a healthcare worker with PCR-confirmed SARS-CoV-2 infection or an uninfected control (not recorded which).

For the CDR3, the DNA is TGCAGCGTTGTCCCGGGCCCGACTAACTATGGCTACACCTTC. Translated: CSVVPGPTNYGYTF. The V and J genes are TRBV29-1 and TRBJ1-2; D is unresolved. CDR3 size: 14 residues. Between the trimmed V and J ends, which lost 4 bases and 0 bases, there was a span of 12 bases. Germline V gene lookup returns CDR1 SQVTM and CDR2 ANQGSEA. Filled out from reference TRBV29-1 and TRBJ1-2, the complete variable domain reads SAVISQKPSRDICQRGTSLTIQCQVDSQVTMMFWYRQQPGQSLTLIATANQGSEATYESGFVIDKFPISRPNLTFSTLTVSNMSPEDSSIYLCSVVPGPTNYGYTFGSGTRLTVV.